The 10 T cell receptor beta chains listed next were all sequenced from one sample in a study of T cell repertoires in cytomegalovirus infection. TCRdb fed the reads into MiXCR, producing one record per CDR3 protein. The table includes 120,000 to 150,000 distinct CDR3 sequences, roughly 6.5% detected once. Sequencing input: PBMCs. These receptors all come from a human donor in good health (CMV status not recorded). Some clones in this sample may be carry-over from other donors' samples.

This clonotype came up many times. As DNA, the CDR3 is TGTGCCAGCAGCGCACGCTCCGGGACTAGCGGGGGGACGGGCACAGATACGCAGTATTTT. Protein product: CASSARSGTSGGTGTDTQYF. This chain uses TRBV7-6 with TRBJ2-3; 15 bases align to TRBD2. V lost 5 bases to trimming and J lost 1 base; unmatched junction nucleotides: 13. This CDR3 region has 20 residues. Germline lookup yields CDR1 SGHVS and CDR2 FNYEAQ.

This clonotype showed up many times. The chain couples TRBV7-2 to TRBJ1-5, with a weak D call TRBD1 (5 bases). Germline values: CDR1 SGHTA, CDR2 FQGNSA. V was clipped by 1 base and J by 3 bases, with 16 bases between them. The CDR3 length is 17 residues. The CDR3 DNA sequence: TGTGCCAGCAGCTTAGAGCGCTCTGGGGCAATCAATCAGCCCCAGCATTTT. The encoded protein is CASSLERSGAINQPQHF. Filled out from reference TRBV7-2 and TRBJ1-5, the complete variable domain reads GAGVSQSPSNKVTEKGKDVELRCDPISGHTALYWYRQSLGQGLEFLIYFQGNSAPDKSGLPSDRFSAERTGGSVSTLTIQRTQQEDSAVYLCASSLERSGAINQPQHFGDGTRLSIL.

Ten or more counts support this clonotype. This chain links TRBV7-6 with TRBJ1-4, with D possibly being TRBD1 (6 bases). Germline V gene data show CDR1 as SGHVS and CDR2 as FNYEAQ. V lost 5 bases and J lost 8, with 21 bases in between. The CDR3 length is 16 residues. CDR3 loop: CASSRDLQGSGEKLFF. In nucleotides, the CDR3 is TGTGCCAGCAGCCGCGACTTACAGGGTAGCGGAGAAAAACTGTTTTTT. The full variable domain, its missing parts supplied by reference TRBV7-6 and TRBJ1-4, is GAGVSQSPRYKVTKRGQDVALRCDPISGHVSLYWYRQALGQGPEFLTYFNYEAQQDKSGLPNDRFSAERPEGSISTLTIQRTEQRDSAMYRCASSRDLQGSGEKLFFGSGTQLSVL.

Ten or more counts support this clonotype. This chain joins TRBV7-2 and TRBJ2-1; TRBD1 matches 8 bases. The germline V gene has CDR1 SGHTA and CDR2 FQGNSA. V lost 9 bases, J lost 10 bases, and 8 bases stayed unmatched. There are 12 residues in the CDR3. The CDR3 region is CASDRGGWEQFF. In nucleotides, the CDR3 is TGTGCCAGTGACAGGGGAGGATGGGAGCAGTTCTTC.

The table lists this clonotype with many counts. The V gene is TRBV7-2, the J gene TRBJ1-1, with D tentatively TRBD1 (5 bases). Trimming cost V 4 bases and J 1 base, with 10 bases left between them. CDR1 SGHTA and CDR2 FQGNSA come from the germline V gene. The CDR3 runs to 14 residues. This CDR3 reads CASSYGGRNTEAFF. In nucleotides, the CDR3 is TGTGCCAGCAGCTATGGGGGGAGGAACACTGAAGCTTTCTTT.

This clonotype has just a few counts. The chain links TRBV5-4 to TRBJ2-1, with 8 bases aligning to TRBD2. Trimming took 4 bases from V and 2 from J; bases not matched to a gene: 2. Germline CDR1 reads SGHNT; CDR2 reads YYREEE (reference sequence). The CDR3 covers 14 residues. The CDR3 region is CASSLGGAYNEQFF. CDR3 nucleotide sequence: TGTGCCAGCAGCCTCGGGGGGGCCTACAATGAGCAGTTCTTC.

This clonotype was seen repeatedly, ten times or more. The V call is TRBV7-8, the J call TRBJ2-3; 8 bases line up with TRBD2. With V trimmed by 5 bases and J by 6 bases, 7 bases remained unmatched. Germline V CDR1 and CDR2: SGHVS, FQNEAQ. The CDR3 is 14 residues long. The CDR3 region is CASSTGLAPDTQYF. CDR3 sequence (DNA): TGTGCCAGCAGCACCGGACTAGCTCCGGATACGCAGTATTTT.

About this clonotype itself: It may be a read error: a sequence one base away is much more abundant. The rearrangement links TRBV7-2 to TRBJ1-2; D might be TRBD1 (5 bases). Germline V gene sequence: CDR1 SGHTA, CDR2 FQGNSA. This CDR3 comprises 13 residues. V lost 5 bases, J lost 6 bases, and 13 bases lay in between. This chain's CDR3 is CASSGGDGDGYTF. Here the CDR3 DNA reads TGTGCCAGCAGCGGGGGAGACGGCGATGGCTACACCTTC.

This clonotype has at least ten counts. The chain carries TRBV28 and TRBJ1-2; D gene unclear. Trimming left V 1 base short and J 3 bases short, with 12 bases between. The CDR3 has 15 residues. The germline V gene has CDR1 MDHEN and CDR2 SYDVKM. CDR3 protein: CASSLYSRGDYGYTF. The CDR3 DNA reads TGTGCCAGCAGTTTATATTCCCGTGGGGACTATGGCTACACCTTC.

This clonotype occurred a few times. J is TRBJ2-1 and V is TRBV5-8; weak D call: TRBD1 (5 bases). Germline V gives CDR1 SGHTS, CDR2 YDEGEE. The CDR3 extends over 14 amino acids. Trimming stripped 4 bases from V and 10 bases from J, with 18 bases between. This chain's CDR3 is CASSPVRVPGEQFF. CDR3 sequence (DNA): TGTGCCAGCAGCCCCGTGAGAGTCCCAGGGGAGCAGTTCTTC.